The text below deals with one T cell receptor beta chain. This sample is drawn from a study of beta chain features in type 1 diabetes. On the study more broadly: Analysis included roughly 100 million sorted cells drawn from all samples.

Germline V gene lookup returns CDR1 SGHRS and CDR2 YFSETQ. The V end lost 5 bases, the J end lost 6 bases, and 13 bases lay between the germline ends. The CDR3 is 13 residues long. What was sequenced were expressed TCRB transcripts, since all of the isolated RNA had been reverse transcribed. Measured with immunoSEQ multiplex PCR; TCRdb has only the in-frame clones, and not every one. The table includes hundreds of thousands of clones, about 30% detected once. This sequence was found in a man aged 18 to 29 in good health. Sequencing was performed on naive CD4+ T cells from blood. The V gene is TRBV5-1, the J gene TRBJ2-3; D is ambiguous. The CDR3 region has the DNA TGCGCCAGCAGTGGGGATCCCCGGGATACGCAGTATTTT. Amino acids: CASSGDPRDTQYF.